A single sample is the source of the 11 T cell receptor beta chains below, sequenced in a study of control samples from healthy donors and cancer patients. Clones were read by immunoSEQ multiplex PCR, and TCRdb kept only the in-frame ones, dropping some. The sample contains about 63,000 clones, 85% of which appear only once. The sequencing sample was made of blood. Source of these receptors: a man between 40 and 49 years old in good health.

The chain links TRBV10-3 to TRBJ2-3, with 8 bases identical to TRBD2. The trim removed 11 bases at V and 3 bases at J, leaving 7 bases unmatched. CDR3 length: 13 residues. CDR1 ENHRY and CDR2 SYGVKD come from the germline V gene. The CDR3 DNA is TGTGCCGCCTTACTAGCGGAAACAGATACGCAGTATTTT. Amino acid sequence: CAALLAETDTQYF.

This clone was seen only a few times. The V call is TRBV7-8, the J call TRBJ1-6; possible D gene TRBD1, 6 bases. Per the germline V gene, CDR1 is SGHVS and CDR2 is FQNEAQ. Trimming removed 6 bases at V and 9 bases at J, with 12 bases between. The CDR3 length is 13 residues. The CDR3 DNA reads TGTGCCAGCAGTGAGGGGGGAGCTTCACCCCTCCACTTT. Translating it yields CASSEGGASPLHF.

This rearrangement joins TRBV5-4 to TRBJ1-5, with D possibly TRBD1 on 5 matching bases. CDR1 SGHNT and CDR2 YYREEE come from the germline V gene (reference sequence). V lost 4 bases to trimming and J lost 0 bases, with 11 bases between them. CDR3 length: 15 amino acids. CDR3 sequence: CASSMVGVSNQPQHF. CDR3 bases: TGTGCCAGCAGCATGGTGGGGGTTAGCAATCAGCCCCAGCATTTT.

The chain joins TRBV4-1 to TRBJ2-7; TRBD1 matches at 7 bases. The CDR3 consists of 15 residues. The V segment lost 3 bases and the J segment 4 bases; nucleotides outside the gene matches: 9. Per the germline V gene, CDR1 is MGHRA and CDR2 is YSYEKL. The DNA of the CDR3 is TGCGCCAGCAGCCACCCCAGACAGGGTACGTACGAGCAGTACTTC. It encodes CASSHPRQGTYEQYF.

This clone has just one count. CDR3 nucleotides: TGTGCCAGCAGTTTAAAAGGGGGGCCGCTCTACGAGCAGTACTTC. This gives the protein CASSLKGGPLYEQYF. V is TRBV27 and J is TRBJ2-7; tentatively, D is TRBD1 or TRBD2 (6 bases each). V lost 2 bases and J 3 bases, leaving 14 bases between the germline ends. Germline loops: CDR1 MNHEY, CDR2 SMNVEV (reference sequence). The CDR3 has 15 amino acids.

The chain is built from TRBV27 and TRBJ1-2, with 7 bases lining up with TRBD1. V dropped 7 bases and J dropped 3; count of bases not matched to a gene: 8. The germline CDR1 and CDR2 sequences are MNHEY and SMNVEV (reference sequence). The CDR3 totals 14 residues. The CDR3, as DNA: TGTGCCAGCACTCAGACAGGGAGTCACTATGGCTACACCTTC. Amino acid sequence: CASTQTGSHYGYTF.

V gene TRBV7-2 combines with J gene TRBJ2-7; possibly TRBD1 or TRBD2 for D (6 bases each). CDR3 length equals 14 residues. Germline CDR1 and CDR2: SGHTA and FQGNSA. The ends were cut back, 0 bases at V and 5 bases at J, with 11 bases in the middle. In DNA form, the CDR3 reads TGTGCCAGCAGCTTAGCGGGGGGCGGGCACGAGCAGTACTTC. Translation gives CASSLAGGGHEQYF.

V and J are TRBV11-1 and TRBJ2-7; tentatively, D is TRBD2 (6 bases). Trimming cost V 0 bases and J 5 bases, with 20 bases left between them. The CDR3 totals 17 residues. The germline V gene has CDR1 SGHAT and CDR2 FQDESV (reference sequence). The CDR3 DNA sequence: TGTGCCAGCAGCTTAGCGAGGCCGGCGGGGTCCCCTGACGAGCAGTACTTC. Translated: CASSLARPAGSPDEQYF.

There are a few counts of this clone. The V and J genes are TRBV4-1 and TRBJ1-2; TRBD1 aligns across 7 bases. V trimming: 1 base; J trimming: 0 bases; junction bases outside the gene matches: 5. The germline CDR1 and CDR2 sequences are MGHRA and YSYEKL. This CDR3 has 16 amino acids. Here the CDR3 reads CASSQGRTGTNYGYTF. CDR3 DNA: TGCGCCAGCAGCCAAGGGAGGACAGGTACTAACTATGGCTACACCTTC.

The chain uses TRBV6-5 and TRBJ1-1; 7 nucleotides align to TRBD1. Unmatched junction bases numbered 4, after V lost 0 bases and J lost 6 bases. This CDR3 spans 14 amino acids. Germline V CDR1 and CDR2: MNHEY, SVGAGI. CDR3 DNA sequence: TGTGCCAGCAGTTACTCGGACAGGTTCTCTGAAGCTTTCTTT. It translates to CASSYSDRFSEAFF.

This rearrangement joins TRBV5-1 to TRBJ1-1; no clear D gene. Trimming left V 1 base short and J 5 bases short, with 6 bases between. Germline loops: CDR1 SGHRS, CDR2 YFSETQ. This CDR3 spans 12 amino acids. CDR3 protein: CASSLSGTEAFF. The CDR3 DNA follows: TGCGCCAGCAGCTTGTCCGGAACTGAAGCTTTCTTT.